The clone carrying this T cell receptor beta chain appeared once. Its specificity is unknown. One junction end disagrees with the germline gene, perhaps due to a read error. Together with a sample-barcoded 5' primer, a J-beta primer mix was included in a second PCR lasting about 6 to 11 cycles. TCRdb re-called the 5' RACE reads with MiXCR, one entry per CDR3 protein. The sample has hundreds of thousands of distinct CDR3 sequences; around a fifth are singletons. For every donor, a draw yielded roughly 9.3 milliliters of peripheral blood. PBMCs, at least 7 million per sample, were isolated. The data were obtained in a study of blood T cells in healthy people across ages. Study-level background: Researchers report that template switching captured about one barcoded beta molecule per two T cells. Whole-study findings and limits: Since the PBMCs were unsorted, naive and antigen-experienced cells could not be conclusively compared.

CDR1 SGHNT and CDR2 YYREEE come from the germline V gene (reference sequence). This CDR3 contains 11 residues. The V gene is TRBV5-4, the J gene TRBJ2-1, with unresolved D. The TCR was taken from a man in his 70s in good health. The sample taken for sequencing was blood. The CDR3 region is CASSLYSEQLF. The CDR3 nucleotides read TGTGCCAGCAGCTTGTACAGTGAGCAGCTCTTC.